This T cell receptor (beta chain) derives from a study of beta chain features in type 1 diabetes. Study findings and constraints: Researchers could not determine here whether HLA type influences TCRB rearrangement. Patients' naive, central memory and Treg TCRB repertoires seemed closer to one another than those of healthy donors.

CDR1 and CDR2 (germline): SGDLS, YYNGEE. The V and J ends lost 4 bases and 0 bases, in that order; junction bases with no gene match: 11. This CDR3 is built from 17 residues. Sorting that relied on CD45RO/CCR7/CD25/CD127/CD95/CD27 yielded CD4+ naive, central memory, regulatory and stem cell-like memory cells. This clone has only one observation. The target antigen is unknown. TCRB transcripts that were expressed got sequenced, as all of the isolated RNA had been reverse transcribed. TCRdb's table, derived via immunoSEQ multiplex PCR, lists solely in-frame clones and lacks some. The sample shows around 200,000 clones, around an eighth of them seen only once.

This sequence was found in a woman younger than 30 in good health. This sequence joins TRBV9 and TRBJ2-7, with 9 positions matching TRBD2. Sequencing used central memory CD4+ T cells from blood. The CDR3 sequence is CASSPRGSGRFSYEQYF. CDR3 DNA: TGTGCCAGCAGCCCAAGAGGAAGCGGGAGGTTCTCCTACGAGCAGTACTTC.